This T cell receptor (beta chain) was sequenced for a study of blood T cell repertoires in COVID-19 (TCRdb year 2020). Turning to the overall study: Samples from collaborators originated in the United States, Italy and Spain and spanned both the acute and convalescent phases of COVID-19. The material from the prospective study consisted of cDNA or gDNA derived from T cells, B-cell-depleted T cells, or PBMCs. The dataset comprised deeply sampled blood TCRbeta repertoires from subjects exposed to, actively infected with, or recovered from COVID-19. The repertoires were made available in a free public database intended to serve as a resource for research on the immune response to SARS-CoV-2. The samples were drawn from two sources: the first 160 participants of the ongoing ImmuneRACE study, and over 1,000 subjects contributed by 6 global collaborators. The sample metadata nearly always contained a de-identified subject ID, COVID-19 status, age in years and sex. Where HLA class I and class II types were available, the types were taken from metadata supplied by the sample provider, not from assay-based typing.

A remark on this clone: Its recognized antigen is unknown. No much larger clonotype is one base removed from it; base qualities were not supplied.

Enrolling through a virtual design, the prospective study's participants ranged in age from about 18 to 100 years and lived across about two dozen United States geographic areas. In the prospective study, cohorts were assigned on the basis of participant-reported clinical history obtained from a screening survey and a study questionnaire. ImmuneRACE Cohort 3 recovered participants were defined by two consecutive negative NP/OP PCR tests, healthcare professional clearance, or symptom resolution. In the prospective study, mobile phlebotomists collected whole blood, serum and a nasopharyngeal or oropharyngeal swab from each participant. Additional blood draws and questionnaires over an approximately two-month period could optionally be provided by prospective study participants. Blood samples from the prospective study were shipped frozen or at room temperature prior to DNA extraction. Relative to germline, V is 1 base shorter and J is 5 bases shorter, with 6 bases between their ends. There are 13 amino acids in the CDR3, from cysteine to phenylalanine inclusive. Only CDR3 DNA is held: 39 bases, read in frame from base 1. CDR1 is given as SGHRS and CDR2 as YFSETQ, both from the germline V gene.

The immunoSEQ Assay, a bias-controlled multiplex PCR, was used to amplify TCRbeta CDR3 regions from genomic DNA. Processing in the source paper ran as follows. The number of nucleated cells in each sample was estimated from the amplification of reference gene primers within the assay. Sequence reads were collapsed and filtered to measure the absolute abundance of every unique TCRbeta CDR3 rearrangement. For each sample, productive Simpson clonality was calculated as the square root of Simpson's diversity index across productive rearrangements. Entries here come from immuneACCESS through TCRdb and include only in-frame sequences with V and J called. Some clones fail to appear in such tables; in the studies checked, an unresolved V gene covers under half of the shortfall, and the cause of the remainder is unknown. The V and J calls and clone size come from that table; D and trimming were worked out from the DNA. This sample is represented by some 160,000 clones; 85% of them were singletons. The ten biggest clones cover roughly 6.2% of the sample.

Overall study results and their limits: How much clinical and demographic metadata was included differed by source and by participant, and the metadata was provided uncurated.

The sequencing input was PBMCs or T cells enriched from blood (not recorded which). This clonotype was sampled from a woman aged 40-49 years who had recovered from COVID-19. The chain was built from TRBV5-1 and TRBJ2-2, with an unclear D gene assignment. The encoded CDR3 is CASSLLPTGELFF. The DNA reads as follows: TGCGCCAGCAGCTTGCTACCTACCGGGGAGCTGTTTTTT.